This T cell receptor beta chain is from a study of tumor-infiltrating lymphocytes in localized non-small cell lung cancer. Points from the study as a whole: No link was found between tumor T-cell fraction and recurrence-free survival. Compared with uninvolved lung, tumors showed higher T cell infiltration by TCRbeta sequencing. Only some patients had TCR sequencing, depending on available tissue. IM1 and IM2 tumors showed no difference in T-cell fraction.

By sample fraction, this clone is medium-sized. Antigen specificity is unknown. V dropped 5 bases and J dropped 4; count of bases not matched to a gene: 6. The CDR3 spans 15 residues. The germline V gene encodes CDR1 MGHDK and CDR2 SYGVNS. Repertoires were generated with immunoSEQ multiplex PCR, while TCRdb's copy carries only in-frame clones and drops some. The table lists about 16,000 clones, about three quarters of them singletons. The chain recombines TRBV25-1 with TRBJ1-1; 11 nucleotides agree with TRBD1. This sequence originates from a human donor with non-small cell lung cancer. Source material: lung tumor tissue. DNA for the CDR3: TGTGCCAGCAGTCCCCGGACAGGGGGCTTCACTGAAGCTTTCTTT. Translated, it gives CASSPRTGGFTEAFF.